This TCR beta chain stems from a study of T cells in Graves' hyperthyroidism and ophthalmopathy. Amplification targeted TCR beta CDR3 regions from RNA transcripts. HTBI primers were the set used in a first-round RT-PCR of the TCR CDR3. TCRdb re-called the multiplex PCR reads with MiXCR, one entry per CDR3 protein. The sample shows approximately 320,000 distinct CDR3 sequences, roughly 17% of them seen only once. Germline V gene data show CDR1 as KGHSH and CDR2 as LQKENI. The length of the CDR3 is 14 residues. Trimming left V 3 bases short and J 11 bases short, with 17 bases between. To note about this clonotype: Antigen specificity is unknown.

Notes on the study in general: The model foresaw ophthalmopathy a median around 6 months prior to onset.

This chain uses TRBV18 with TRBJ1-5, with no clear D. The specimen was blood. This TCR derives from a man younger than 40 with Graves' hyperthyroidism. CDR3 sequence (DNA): TGTGCCAGCTCACCTGAGAATGGGGTTACAGCCCAGCATTTT. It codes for CASSPENGVTAQHF.